The entry that follows covers one T cell receptor (beta chain) sequence. Only in-frame clones appear in the TCRdb table, and some are missing; sequencing was by immunoSEQ multiplex PCR. Among about 310,000 clones listed, roughly 87% were seen once. The source of the sample is a study of blood T cell repertoires in COVID-19. Whole-study context: Sample material is recorded as cDNA or gDNA derived from T cells, B-cell-depleted T cells, or PBMCs.

CDR1 is ENHRY, CDR2 SYGVKD, per germline. CDR3 length: 16 residues. The J segment lost 2 bases and the V segment lost 2 bases, leaving 5 bases of the junction unmatched. V and J are TRBV10-3 and TRBJ2-1, with 8 bases matching TRBD2. This sequence was found in a man between 18 and 29 years old with active or convalescent COVID-19. Sequencing used peripheral blood. Written as DNA, the CDR3 is TGTGCCATCAGTGAGCAGGGTAGCGGGACCTACAATGAGCAGTTCTTC. Protein sequence: CAISEQGSGTYNEQFF.